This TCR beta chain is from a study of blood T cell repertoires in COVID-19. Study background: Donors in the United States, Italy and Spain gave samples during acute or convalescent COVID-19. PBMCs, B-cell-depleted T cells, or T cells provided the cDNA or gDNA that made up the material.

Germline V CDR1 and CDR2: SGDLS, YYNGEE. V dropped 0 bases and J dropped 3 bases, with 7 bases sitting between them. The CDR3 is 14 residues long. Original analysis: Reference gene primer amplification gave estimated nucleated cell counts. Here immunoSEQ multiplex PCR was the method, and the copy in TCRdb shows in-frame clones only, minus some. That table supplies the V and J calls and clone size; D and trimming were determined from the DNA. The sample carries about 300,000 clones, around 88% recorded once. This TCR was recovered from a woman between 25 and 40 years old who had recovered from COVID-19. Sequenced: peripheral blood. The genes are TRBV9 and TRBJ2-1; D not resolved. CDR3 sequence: CASSVGSYYNEQFF. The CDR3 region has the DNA TGTGCCAGCAGCGTAGGTTCCTACTACAATGAGCAGTTCTTC.